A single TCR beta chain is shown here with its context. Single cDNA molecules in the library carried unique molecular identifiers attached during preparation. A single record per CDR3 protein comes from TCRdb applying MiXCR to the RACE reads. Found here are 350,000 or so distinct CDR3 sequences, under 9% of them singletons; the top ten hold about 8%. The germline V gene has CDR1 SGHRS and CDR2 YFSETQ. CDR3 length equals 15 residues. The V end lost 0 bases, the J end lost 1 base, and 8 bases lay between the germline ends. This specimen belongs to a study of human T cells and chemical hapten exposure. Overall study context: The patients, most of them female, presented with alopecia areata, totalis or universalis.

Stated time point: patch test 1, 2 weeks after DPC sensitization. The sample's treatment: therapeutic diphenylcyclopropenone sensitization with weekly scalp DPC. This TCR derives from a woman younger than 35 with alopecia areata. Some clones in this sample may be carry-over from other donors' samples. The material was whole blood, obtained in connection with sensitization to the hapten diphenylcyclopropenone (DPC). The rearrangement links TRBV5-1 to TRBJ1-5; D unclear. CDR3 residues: CASSLAGRSNQPQHF. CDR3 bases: TGCGCCAGCAGCTTGGCCGGCAGGAGCAATCAGCCCCAGCATTTT.